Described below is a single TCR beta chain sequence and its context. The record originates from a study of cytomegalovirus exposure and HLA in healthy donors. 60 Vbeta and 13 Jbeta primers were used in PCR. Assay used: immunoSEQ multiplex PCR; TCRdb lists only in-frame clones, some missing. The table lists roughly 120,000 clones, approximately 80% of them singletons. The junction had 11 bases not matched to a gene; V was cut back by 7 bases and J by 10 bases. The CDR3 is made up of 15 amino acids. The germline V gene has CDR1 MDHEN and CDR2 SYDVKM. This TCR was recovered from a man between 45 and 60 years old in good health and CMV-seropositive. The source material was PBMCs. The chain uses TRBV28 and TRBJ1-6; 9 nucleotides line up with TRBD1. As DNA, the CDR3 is TGTGCCAGCACCCCGGGACAGGGTCCGACCTCACCCCTCCACTTT. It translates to CASTPGQGPTSPLHF.